A single sample is the source of the 2 T cell receptor beta chains below, sequenced in a study of blood T cell repertoires in COVID-19. Method: immunoSEQ multiplex PCR; TCRdb's copy keeps in-frame clones and lacks some. The sample contains around 260,000 clones, 80% to 90% of which appear only once. The sample comprised peripheral blood. The receptors originated from a man between 60 and 75 years old with acute or convalescent COVID-19.

This clone appeared a single time. The genes are TRBV7-2 and TRBJ1-4; possibly TRBD1 for D (6 bases). The CDR3 is made up of 15 amino acids. Trimming took 3 bases from V and 3 from J, leaving 11 bases between them. Germline assignment: CDR1 SGHTA and CDR2 FQGNSA. The CDR3 nucleotides are TGTGCCAGCAGCTTGCAGGGGACACCTAATGAAAAACTGTTTTTT. Translation gives CASSLQGTPNEKLFF.

The genes are TRBV15 and TRBJ2-7; the match to TRBD1 covers 7 bases. The trim removed 1 base at V and 2 bases at J, leaving 8 bases unmatched. The CDR3 has 16 amino acids. In germline, CDR1 is LNHNV, CDR2 YYDKDF (reference sequence). The CDR3 region is CATSRGITGVTYEQYF. CDR3 nucleotide sequence: TGTGCCACCAGCAGAGGAATTACAGGGGTAACCTACGAGCAGTACTTC.